Below are 25 T cell receptor beta chains sequenced from a single sample in a study of post-analysis software for immune sequencing data. Presence of unique molecular identifiers characterized the TCR beta cDNA libraries. MiXCR, applied by TCRdb to the PCR reads, yields one record per CDR3 protein. Of roughly 400,000 distinct CDR3 sequences listed, approximately 39% were seen once; the top ten hold 7.5% to 8.5%. Study results and limitations: Among roughly 5 TRBV segments more frequent in patients than controls were TRBV5-6, TRBV5-1 and TRBV20-1.

The antigens for these receptors are not known. Sequencing used blood. All receptors come from a girl aged 2-10 years with multiple sclerosis.

The genes are TRBV3-1 and TRBJ2-1; 7 nucleotides line up with TRBD1. There are 15 residues in the CDR3. Trimming removed 1 base from V and 8 bases from J; junction bases left unmatched: 8. Germline CDR1 LGHDT, CDR2 YNNKEL (reference sequence). The CDR3 DNA reads TGTGCCAGCAGCCAAGGCGTAGGGGGCGCGTATGAGCAGTTCTTC. Amino acids: CASSQGVGGAYEQFF.

The rearrangement joins TRBV15 to TRBJ2-5; no clear D gene. Deletions cut 0 bases from V and 5 bases from J, with 13 bases between. Per germline, CDR1 LNHNV and CDR2 YYDKDF (reference sequence). CDR3 length: 15 residues. The CDR3 is CATSRDRAYGETQYF. The CDR3 DNA reads TGTGCCACCAGCAGAGATAGGGCCTACGGGGAGACCCAGTACTTC.

This clonotype was seen more than once but under ten times. The chain joins TRBV3-1 to TRBJ2-1; D unresolved. Trimming left V 0 bases short and J 10 bases short, with 13 bases between. The CDR3 runs 14 residues. Germline assignment: CDR1 LGHDT and CDR2 YNNKEL (reference sequence). The CDR3 region has the DNA TGTGCCAGCAGCCAAGATTCCCCGACGGGCGAGCAGTTCTTC. Translated: CASSQDSPTGEQFF.

This chain links TRBV7-8 with TRBJ2-5; 7 bases map to TRBD1. The J call could be wrong; TRBJ2-7 is a better fit for the DNA end. Germline V gene sequence: CDR1 SGHVS, CDR2 FQNEAQ. The CDR3 runs 15 residues. The CDR3 loop is CASSLRDSGPYEQYF. The CDR3 region has the DNA TGTGCCAGCAGCTTAAGGGACAGCGGCCCCTACGAGCAGTACTTC.

DNA of the CDR3: TGCAGTGCTAGAGACCCAGCGGGGCCATACAATGAGCAGTTCTTC. Its translation is CSARDPAGPYNEQFF. The chain joins TRBV20-1 to TRBJ2-1; 7 bases are a match to TRBD2. Germline trimming cut 0 bases from V and 4 bases from J; bases unmatched to any gene: 6. This CDR3 spans 15 amino acids. Germline CDR1 and CDR2: DFQATT and SNEGSKA (reference sequence).

This clonotype was detected a few times. CDR3 DNA sequence: TGTGCCAGCGGACAGGGGAACTATGGCTACACCTTC. It translates to CASGQGNYGYTF. V gene TRBV3-1 combines with J gene TRBJ1-2, with TRBD1 identical over 9 bases. Unmatched junction bases numbered 0, after V lost 8 bases and J lost 2 bases. Germline assignment: CDR1 LGHDT and CDR2 YNNKEL (reference sequence). The CDR3 extends over 12 amino acids.

CDR3 protein: CASSLRGPDTEAFF. CDR3 nucleotide sequence: TGTGCCAGCAGCTTAAGGGGGCCGGACACTGAAGCTTTCTTT. The gene calls are TRBV11-1 and TRBJ1-1; the match to TRBD1 covers 7 bases. The ends lost 2 bases at V and 3 bases at J; junction bases unmatched: 3. Germline CDR1 reads SGHAT; CDR2 reads FQDESV (reference sequence). The CDR3 extends over 14 amino acids.

This clonotype was recorded many times. This chain uses TRBV15 with TRBJ1-2, with 7 bases that match TRBD1. After removal of 6 bases from V and 4 bases from J, the junction contained 2 bases not matched to a gene. From germline, CDR1 is LNHNV and CDR2 YYDKDF (reference sequence). This CDR3 is built from 12 residues. CDR3 DNA: TGTGCCACCAGAGGGGACAGCTATGGCTACACCTTC. It codes for CATRGDSYGYTF.

At least ten counts were recorded for this clonotype. The chain is built from TRBV29-1 and TRBJ2-5; D possibly matches TRBD1 or TRBD2 (5 bases each). From germline, CDR1 is SQVTM and CDR2 ANQGSEA. The V gene lost 1 base and the J gene lost 2 bases, with 8 bases spanning the gap. The length of the CDR3 is 13 residues. This CDR3 is CSVEVGAQETQYF. CDR3 in DNA: TGCAGCGTTGAAGTCGGGGCACAAGAGACCCAGTACTTC. Variable domain in full (rest from reference TRBV29-1 and TRBJ2-5): SAVISQKPSRDICQRGTSLTIQCQVDSQVTMMFWYRQQPGQSLTLIATANQGSEATYESGFVIDKFPISRPNLTFSTLTVSNMSPEDSSIYLCSVEVGAQETQYFGPGTRLLVL.

Note on this clonotype: Mismatch with germline at one junction end may stem from a read error. The chain carries TRBV12-3 or TRBV12-4 and TRBJ1-2; D gene ambiguous. The CDR3 contains 14 residues. As DNA, the CDR3 is TGTGCCAGCAGTCCTCGGGCAGCTAACTACGGCTACACCTTC. Residues: CASSPRAANYGYTF.

CDR3 in DNA: TGCAGTGGAAGGAGCCCCCTACGGGGGAACACTGAAGCTTTCTTT. Amino acid sequence: CSGRSPLRGNTEAFF. The chain recombines TRBV20-1 with TRBJ1-1; no clear D gene. CDR1 and CDR2 (germline): DFQATT, SNEGSKA (reference sequence). The length of the CDR3 is 15 residues. The V end lost 7 bases, the J end lost 1 base, and 19 bases lay between the germline ends.

The chain joins TRBV5-1 to TRBJ2-7, with TRBD1 matching over 8 bases. The CDR3 totals 13 residues. The germline gives CDR1 SGHRS, CDR2 YFSETQ. J was trimmed by 3 bases and V by 7 bases; bases with no gene match: 6. CDR3 nucleotide sequence: TGCGCCAGCGGTACAGGGGGATTCTACGAGCAGTACTTC. Encoded protein: CASGTGGFYEQYF.

The V gene is TRBV18, the J gene TRBJ2-7; D is tentatively TRBD1 or TRBD2 (5 bases each). The length of the CDR3 is 15 residues. V was clipped by 0 bases and J by 7 bases, with 16 bases between them. The germline CDR1 and CDR2 sequences are KGHSH and LQKENI. CDR3 DNA: TGTGCCAGCTCACCACCGCAGGGAGCTCCCGGGGAGCAGTACTTC. Encoded protein: CASSPPQGAPGEQYF. The whole variable domain, filled in from reference TRBV18 and TRBJ2-7, reads NAGVMQNPRHLVRRRGQEARLRCSPMKGHSHVYWYRQLPEEGLKFMVYLQKENIIDESGMPKERFSAEFPKEGPSILRIQQVVRGDSAAYFCASSPPQGAPGEQYFGPGTRLTVT.

This chain joins TRBV11-2 and TRBJ2-1; D is possibly TRBD1 (7 bases). The ends were cut back, 0 bases at V and 9 bases at J, with 15 bases in the middle. CDR3 length: 15 amino acids. Looked up from germline, CDR1 is SGHAT and CDR2 is FQNNGV. CDR3 sequence: CASSLDFGRGAEQFF. The CDR3 region has the DNA TGTGCCAGCAGCTTAGACTTCGGCAGGGGGGCTGAGCAGTTCTTC.

This rearrangement joins TRBV20-1 to TRBJ2-4; D unresolved. V lost 0 bases and J lost 13, with 13 bases in between. This CDR3 region has 12 residues. CDR1 and CDR2 (germline): DFQATT, SNEGSKA (reference sequence). The CDR3, as DNA: TGCAGTGCTAGAGATCGCGGAAAAAAGCAGTACTTC. It translates to CSARDRGKKQYF.

This chain uses TRBV3-1 with TRBJ2-1; D is ambiguous. V was cut by 0 bases and J by 10 bases, with 34 bases left in between. This CDR3 spans 21 amino acids. Germline assignment: CDR1 LGHDT and CDR2 YNNKEL (reference sequence). CDR3 amino acids: CASSQDLKERSPHIILHEQFF. The DNA for the CDR3 is TGTGCCAGCAGCCAAGACCTAAAAGAGAGGTCGCCCCATATAATCCTACACGAGCAGTTCTTC.

The rearrangement links TRBV4-2 to TRBJ2-7; D is tentatively TRBD1 or TRBD2 (5 bases each). Trimming stripped 1 base from V and 4 bases from J, with 14 bases between. The germline V gene has CDR1 LGHNA and CDR2 YNFKEQ. This CDR3 is built from 15 residues. In DNA form, the CDR3 reads TGTGCCAGCAGCCAAGTATTCCCCGAGGGGTACGAGCAGTACTTC. This encodes CASSQVFPEGYEQYF.

The genes are TRBV7-8 and TRBJ2-2, with a possible D match to TRBD1 (6 bases). The V and J ends lost 2 bases and 9 bases respectively, with 10 bases between them. This CDR3 has 13 residues. Germline V gene sequence: CDR1 SGHVS, CDR2 FQNEAQ. CDR3 coding DNA: TGTGCCAGCAGCTTACACAGGGCCCGGGAGCTGTTTTTT. It codes for CASSLHRARELFF.

The sample holds one count of this clonotype. The CDR3 is CSVEDTEHLQETQYF. The DNA for the CDR3 is TGCAGCGTTGAAGATACCGAACACCTTCAAGAGACCCAGTACTTC. This chain links TRBV29-1 with TRBJ2-5; D unresolved. Germline CDR1 is SQVTM and CDR2 is ANQGSEA. The V and J ends lost 0 bases and 2 bases respectively, with 13 bases between them. The CDR3 totals 15 residues.

This clonotype was observed a few times. The gene calls are TRBV15 and TRBJ2-7; maybe TRBD1 (6 bases). Germline loops: CDR1 LNHNV, CDR2 YYDKDF (reference sequence). The ends were cut back, 1 base at V and 4 bases at J, with 11 bases in the middle. This CDR3 is 14 amino acids long. The CDR3, as DNA: TGTGCCACCAGCAGAGCAACAGGGTTGTACGAGCAGTACTTC. Its translation is CATSRATGLYEQYF.

V and J are TRBV5-1 and TRBJ2-2; D not resolved. The CDR3 consists of 16 residues. With 4 bases removed from V and 0 bases from J, the gap between germline ends came to 13 bases. Germline V gene sequence: CDR1 SGHRS, CDR2 YFSETQ. The CDR3 reads CASSRGTLSNTGELFF. In nucleotides, the CDR3 is TGCGCCAGCAGCCGCGGCACCCTTTCGAACACCGGGGAGCTGTTTTTT.

This clonotype has only a few counts. The gene calls are TRBV9 and TRBJ1-2; D is unclear. Germline V CDR1 and CDR2: SGDLS, YYNGEE. The CDR3 runs to 13 residues. With 4 bases removed from V and 1 base from J, the gap between germline ends came to 8 bases. CDR3 sequence (DNA): TGTGCCAGCAGCCCAGAGGATAACTATGGCTACACCTTC. Protein: CASSPEDNYGYTF.

The chain has TRBV4-3 and TRBJ2-1; D could derive from TRBD1 or TRBD2 (6 bases each). From germline, CDR1 is LGHNA and CDR2 YSLEER. The germline V and J ends were trimmed by 3 bases and 8 bases, with 11 bases remaining between them. CDR3 length: 13 amino acids. The CDR3 bases are TGCGCCAGCAGCCAGATTAGGGGGGATGAGCAGTTCTTC. Amino acid sequence: CASSQIRGDEQFF.

This clonotype was seen a handful of times. The J gene is TRBJ2-1, the V gene TRBV20-1, with 12 bases that match TRBD2. Looked up from germline, CDR1 is DFQATT and CDR2 is SNEGSKA (reference sequence). The ends lost 6 bases at V and 2 bases at J; junction bases unmatched: 5. This CDR3 region has 15 residues. This chain's CDR3 is CSARLAGATYNEQFF. CDR3 in DNA: TGCAGTGCGAGACTAGCGGGAGCCACCTACAATGAGCAGTTCTTC.

This clonotype was seen a handful of times. The rearrangement uses TRBV10-3 and TRBJ1-4, with 7 bases matching TRBD1. The CDR3 sequence is 13 residues long. The germline V gene encodes CDR1 ENHRY and CDR2 SYGVKD. Trimming at V came to 7 bases and at J to 4 bases, leaving 3 bases not matched to a gene. This CDR3 is CAINDRDNEKLFF. Here the CDR3 DNA reads TGTGCCATCAATGACAGGGATAATGAAAAACTGTTTTTT.